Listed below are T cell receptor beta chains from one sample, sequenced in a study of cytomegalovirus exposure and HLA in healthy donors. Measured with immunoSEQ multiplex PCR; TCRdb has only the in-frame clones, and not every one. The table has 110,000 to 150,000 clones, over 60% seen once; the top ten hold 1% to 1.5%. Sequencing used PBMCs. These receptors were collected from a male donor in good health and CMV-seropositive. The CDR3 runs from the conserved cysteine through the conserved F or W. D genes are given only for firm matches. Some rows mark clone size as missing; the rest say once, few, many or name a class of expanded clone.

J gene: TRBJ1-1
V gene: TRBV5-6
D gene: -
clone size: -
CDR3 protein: CASSFEQVEAFF
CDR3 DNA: TGTGCCAGCAGCTTCGAACAGGTTGAAGCTTTCTTT

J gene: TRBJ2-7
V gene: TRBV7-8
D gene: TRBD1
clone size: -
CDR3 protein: CASRLRQGRYEQYF
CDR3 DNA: TGTGCCAGCAGACTAAGACAGGGGCGCTACGAGCAGTACTTC

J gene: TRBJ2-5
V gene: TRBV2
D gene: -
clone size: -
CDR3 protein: CASSVNRFETQYF
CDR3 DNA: TGTGCCAGCAGTGTGAACAGGTTTGAGACCCAGTACTTC

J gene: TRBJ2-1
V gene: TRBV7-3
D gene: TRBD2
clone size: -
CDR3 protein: CASSPSGSSWQFF
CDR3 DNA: TGTGCCAGCAGCCCTAGCGGGAGTTCCTGGCAGTTCTTC

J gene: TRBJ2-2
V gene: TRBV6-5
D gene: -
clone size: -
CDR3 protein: CAIAPTGELFF
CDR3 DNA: TGTGCCATAGCCCCCACCGGGGAGCTGTTTTTT

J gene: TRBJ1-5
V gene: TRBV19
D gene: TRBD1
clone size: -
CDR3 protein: CASSLSQGNQPQHF
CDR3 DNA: TGTGCCAGTAGTCTCTCACAGGGGAATCAGCCCCAGCATTTT

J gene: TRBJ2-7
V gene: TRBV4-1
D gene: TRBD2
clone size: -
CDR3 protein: CASSHASSGSFYEQYF
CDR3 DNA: TGCGCCAGCAGCCATGCATCTAGCGGGAGTTTTTACGAGCAGTACTTC

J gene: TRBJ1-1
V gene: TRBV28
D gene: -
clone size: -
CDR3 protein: CASSLAQGGNTEAFF
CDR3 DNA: TGTGCCAGCAGTTTGGCTCAGGGTGGTAACACTGAAGCTTTCTTT

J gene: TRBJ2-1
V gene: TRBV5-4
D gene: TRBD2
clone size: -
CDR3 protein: CASSTSGGYNEQFF
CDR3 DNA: TGTGCCAGCAGCACTAGCGGGGGCTACAATGAGCAGTTCTTC

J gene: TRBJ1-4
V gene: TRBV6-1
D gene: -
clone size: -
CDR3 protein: CASSDRGFTNEKLFF
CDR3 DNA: TGTGCCAGCAGTGATAGAGGGTTCACTAATGAAAAACTGTTTTTT

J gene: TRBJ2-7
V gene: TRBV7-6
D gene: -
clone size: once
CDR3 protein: CASSSLAASYEQYF
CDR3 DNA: TGTGCCAGCAGCTCCTTAGCGGCCTCCTACGAGCAGTACTTC

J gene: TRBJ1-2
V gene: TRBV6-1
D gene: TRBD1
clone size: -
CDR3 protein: CASTPAGGLSYGYTF
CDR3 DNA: TGTGCCAGCACCCCTGCAGGGGGGCTTAGCTATGGCTACACCTTC

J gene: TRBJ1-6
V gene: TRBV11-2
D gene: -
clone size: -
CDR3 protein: CASSPRRDSPLHF
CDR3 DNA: TGTGCCAGCAGCCCAAGGAGGGATTCACCCCTCCACTTT

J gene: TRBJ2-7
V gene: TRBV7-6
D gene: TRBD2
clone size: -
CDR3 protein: CASSLGTSNEQYF
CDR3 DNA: TGTGCCAGCAGCTTGGGGACTAGCAACGAGCAGTACTTC

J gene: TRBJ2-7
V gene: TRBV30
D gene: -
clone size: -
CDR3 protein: CAWRHSYEQYF
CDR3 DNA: TGTGCCTGGAGACACTCCTACGAGCAGTACTTC